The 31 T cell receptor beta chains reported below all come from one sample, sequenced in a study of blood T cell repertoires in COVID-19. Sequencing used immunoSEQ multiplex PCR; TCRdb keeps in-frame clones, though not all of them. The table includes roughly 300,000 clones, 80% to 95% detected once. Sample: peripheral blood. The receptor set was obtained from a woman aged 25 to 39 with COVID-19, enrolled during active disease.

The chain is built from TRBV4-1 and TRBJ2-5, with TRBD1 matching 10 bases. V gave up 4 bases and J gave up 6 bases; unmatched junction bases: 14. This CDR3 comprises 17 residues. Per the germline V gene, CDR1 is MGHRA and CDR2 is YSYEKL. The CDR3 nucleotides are TGCGCCAGCAGCCCCCTGGGACAGGGGCTCAACCAGCAGACCCAGTACTTC. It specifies CASSPLGQGLNQQTQYF.

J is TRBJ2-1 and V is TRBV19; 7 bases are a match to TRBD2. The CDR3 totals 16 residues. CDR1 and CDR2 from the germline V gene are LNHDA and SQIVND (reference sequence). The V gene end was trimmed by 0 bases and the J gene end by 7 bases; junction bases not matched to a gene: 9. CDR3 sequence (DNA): TGTGCCAGTAGTATAGATTCGCCTAGCGGAGGGAATGAGCAGTTCTTC. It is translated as CASSIDSPSGGNEQFF.

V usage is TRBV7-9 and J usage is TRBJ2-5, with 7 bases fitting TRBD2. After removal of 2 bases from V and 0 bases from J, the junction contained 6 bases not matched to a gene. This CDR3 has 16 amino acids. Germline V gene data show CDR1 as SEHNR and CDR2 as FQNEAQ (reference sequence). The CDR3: CASSLTGTTYQETQYF. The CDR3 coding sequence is TGTGCCAGCAGCTTAACCGGGACTACCTACCAAGAGACCCAGTACTTC.

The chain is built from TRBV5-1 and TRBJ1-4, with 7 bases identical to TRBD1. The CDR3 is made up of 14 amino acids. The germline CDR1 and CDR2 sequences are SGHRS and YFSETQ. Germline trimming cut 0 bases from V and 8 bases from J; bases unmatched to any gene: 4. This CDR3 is CASSLVGGREKLFF. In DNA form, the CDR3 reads TGCGCCAGCAGCTTGGTAGGGGGCAGGGAAAAACTGTTTTTT. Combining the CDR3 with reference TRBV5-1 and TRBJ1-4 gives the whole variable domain KAGVTQTPRYLIKTRGQQVTLSCSPISGHRSVSWYQQTPGQGLQFLFEYFSETQRNKGNFPGRFSGRQFSNSRSEMNVSTLELGDSALYLCASSLVGGREKLFFGSGTQLSVL.

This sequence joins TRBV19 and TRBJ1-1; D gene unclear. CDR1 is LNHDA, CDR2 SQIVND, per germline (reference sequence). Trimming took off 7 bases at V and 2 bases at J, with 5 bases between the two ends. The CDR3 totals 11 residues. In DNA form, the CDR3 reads TGTGCCAGTATAGTCAACACTGAAGCTTTCTTT. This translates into CASIVNTEAFF.

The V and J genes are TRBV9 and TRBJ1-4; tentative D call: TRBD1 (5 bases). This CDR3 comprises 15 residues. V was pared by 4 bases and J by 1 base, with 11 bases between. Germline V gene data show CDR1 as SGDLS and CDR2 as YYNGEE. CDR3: CASSPGHGTNEKLFF. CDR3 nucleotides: TGTGCCAGCAGCCCCGGACACGGAACTAATGAAAAACTGTTTTTT.

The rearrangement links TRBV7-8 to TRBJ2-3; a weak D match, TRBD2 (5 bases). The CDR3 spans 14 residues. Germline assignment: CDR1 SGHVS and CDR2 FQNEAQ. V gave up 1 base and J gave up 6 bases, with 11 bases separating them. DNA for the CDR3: TGTGCCAGCAGCTTAGGGCCCCGAGGGGATACGCAGTATTTT. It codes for CASSLGPRGDTQYF.

DNA for the CDR3: TGTGCTAGTGGTCCGGGGACTCCGCCAGATACGCAGTATTTT. It specifies CASGPGTPPDTQYF. The rearrangement links TRBV12-5 to TRBJ2-3, with TRBD2 as a possible D gene (6 bases). Trimming took off 5 bases at V and 4 bases at J, with 13 bases between the two ends. CDR3 length: 14 amino acids. The germline gives CDR1 LGHNT, CDR2 FRNRAP.

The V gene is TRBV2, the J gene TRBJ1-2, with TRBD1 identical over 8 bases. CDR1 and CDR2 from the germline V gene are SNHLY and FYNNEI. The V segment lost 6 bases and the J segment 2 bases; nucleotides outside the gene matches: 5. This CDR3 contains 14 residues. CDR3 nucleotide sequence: TGTGCCAGCAGCGACAGGGGAGGCAACTATGGCTACACCTTC. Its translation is CASSDRGGNYGYTF.

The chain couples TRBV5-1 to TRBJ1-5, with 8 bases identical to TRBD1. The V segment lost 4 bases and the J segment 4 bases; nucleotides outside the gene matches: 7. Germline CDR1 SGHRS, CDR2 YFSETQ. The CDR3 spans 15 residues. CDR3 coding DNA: TGCGCCAGCAGCCCCGGGACAGGAGTAAATCAGCCCCAGCATTTT. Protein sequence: CASSPGTGVNQPQHF.

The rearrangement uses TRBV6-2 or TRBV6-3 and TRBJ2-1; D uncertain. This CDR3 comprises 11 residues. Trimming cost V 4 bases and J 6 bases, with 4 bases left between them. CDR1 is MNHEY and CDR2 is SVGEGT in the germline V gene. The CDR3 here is CASSFINEQFF. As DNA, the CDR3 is TGTGCCAGCAGTTTCATCAATGAGCAGTTCTTC.

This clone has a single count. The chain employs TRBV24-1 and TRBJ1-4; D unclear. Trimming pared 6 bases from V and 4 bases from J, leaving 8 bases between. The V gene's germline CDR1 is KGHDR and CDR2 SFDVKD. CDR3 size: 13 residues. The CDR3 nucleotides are TGTGCCACCAGTAAGAGTAGTAATGAAAAACTGTTTTTT. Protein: CATSKSSNEKLFF.

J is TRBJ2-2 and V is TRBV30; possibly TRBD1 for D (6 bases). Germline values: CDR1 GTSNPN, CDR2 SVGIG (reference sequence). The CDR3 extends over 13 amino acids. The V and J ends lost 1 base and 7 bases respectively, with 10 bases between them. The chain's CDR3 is CAWSGQDGGELFF. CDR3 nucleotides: TGTGCCTGGAGTGGACAGGACGGCGGGGAGCTGTTTTTT.

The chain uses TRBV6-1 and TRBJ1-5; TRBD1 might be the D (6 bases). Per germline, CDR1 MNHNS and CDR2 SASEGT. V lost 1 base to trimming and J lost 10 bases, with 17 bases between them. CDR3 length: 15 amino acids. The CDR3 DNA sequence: TGTGCCAGCAGTGAAGGGACAGTGCGCGCAGGACCCCAGCATTTT. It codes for CASSEGTVRAGPQHF.

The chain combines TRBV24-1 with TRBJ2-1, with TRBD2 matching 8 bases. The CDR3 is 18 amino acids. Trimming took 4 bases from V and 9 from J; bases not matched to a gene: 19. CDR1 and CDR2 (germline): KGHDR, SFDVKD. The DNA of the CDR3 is TGTGCCACCAGTGACCCGGGGGGGGAGCGAGGCCGAGAGGGTGAGCAGTTCTTC. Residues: CATSDPGGERGREGEQFF.

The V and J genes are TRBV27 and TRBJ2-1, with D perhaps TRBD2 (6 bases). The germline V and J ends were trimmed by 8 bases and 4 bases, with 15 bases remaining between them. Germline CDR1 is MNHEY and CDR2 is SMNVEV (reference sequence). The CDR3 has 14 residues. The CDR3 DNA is TGTGCCAGCTCAAACCCGGCGGGATACAATGAGCAGTTCTTC. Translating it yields CASSNPAGYNEQFF.

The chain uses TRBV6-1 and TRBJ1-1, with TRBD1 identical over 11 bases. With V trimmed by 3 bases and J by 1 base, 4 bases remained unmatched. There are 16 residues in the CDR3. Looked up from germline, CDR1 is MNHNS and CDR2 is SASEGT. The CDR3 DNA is TGTGCCAGCAGTGACCCCGGGACAGGGGGGAACACTGAAGCTTTCTTT. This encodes CASSDPGTGGNTEAFF.

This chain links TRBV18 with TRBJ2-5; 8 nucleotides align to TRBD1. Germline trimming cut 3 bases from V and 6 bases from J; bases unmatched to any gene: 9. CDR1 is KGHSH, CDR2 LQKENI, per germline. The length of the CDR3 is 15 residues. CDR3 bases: TGTGCCAGCTCACCCTCGACAGGGGTGGTGCAGACCCAGTACTTC. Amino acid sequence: CASSPSTGVVQTQYF.

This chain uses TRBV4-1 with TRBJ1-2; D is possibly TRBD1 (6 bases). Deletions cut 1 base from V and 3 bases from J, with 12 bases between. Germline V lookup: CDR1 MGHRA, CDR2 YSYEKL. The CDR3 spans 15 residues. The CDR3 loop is CASSQVGQPHYGYTF. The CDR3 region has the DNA TGCGCCAGCAGCCAAGTAGGACAGCCCCACTATGGCTACACCTTC.

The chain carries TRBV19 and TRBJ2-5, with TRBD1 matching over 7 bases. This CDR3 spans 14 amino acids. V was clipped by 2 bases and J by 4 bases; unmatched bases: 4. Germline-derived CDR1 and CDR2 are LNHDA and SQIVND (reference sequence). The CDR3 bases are TGTGCCAGTAGTATAAGAGGGGACAGAGAGACCCAGTACTTC. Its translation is CASSIRGDRETQYF.

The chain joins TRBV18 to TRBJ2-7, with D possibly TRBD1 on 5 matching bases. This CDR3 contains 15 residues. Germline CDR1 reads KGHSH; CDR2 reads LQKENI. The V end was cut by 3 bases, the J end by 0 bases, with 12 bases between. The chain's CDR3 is CASSPFQGSSYEQYF. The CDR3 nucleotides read TGTGCCAGCTCACCGTTTCAGGGTAGCTCCTACGAGCAGTACTTC.

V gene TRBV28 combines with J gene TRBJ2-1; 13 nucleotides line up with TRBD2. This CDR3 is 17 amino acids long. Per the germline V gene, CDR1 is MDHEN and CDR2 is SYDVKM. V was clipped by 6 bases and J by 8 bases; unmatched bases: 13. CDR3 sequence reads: CASSRLAGGSQFDEQFF. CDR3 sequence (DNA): TGTGCCAGCAGCCGACTAGCGGGAGGATCACAGTTCGATGAGCAGTTCTTC.

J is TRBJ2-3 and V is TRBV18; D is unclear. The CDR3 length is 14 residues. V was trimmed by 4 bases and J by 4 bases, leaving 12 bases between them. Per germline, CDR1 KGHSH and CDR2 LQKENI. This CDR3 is CASSRASPPDTQYF. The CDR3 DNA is TGTGCCAGCTCACGCGCTAGTCCCCCAGATACGCAGTATTTT.

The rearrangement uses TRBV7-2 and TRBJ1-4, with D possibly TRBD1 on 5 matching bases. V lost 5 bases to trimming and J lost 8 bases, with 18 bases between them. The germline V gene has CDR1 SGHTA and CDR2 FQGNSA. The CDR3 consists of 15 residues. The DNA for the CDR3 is TGTGCCAGCAGCCTCCAGGCGGGACTAGGAGAAAAACTGTTTTTT. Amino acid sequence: CASSLQAGLGEKLFF.

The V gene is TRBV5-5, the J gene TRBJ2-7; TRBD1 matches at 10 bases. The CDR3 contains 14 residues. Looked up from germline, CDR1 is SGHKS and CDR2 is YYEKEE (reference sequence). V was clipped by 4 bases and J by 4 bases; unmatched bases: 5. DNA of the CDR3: TGTGCCAGCAGCCTGACAGGGGGCGGGTACGAGCAGTACTTC. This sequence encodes CASSLTGGGYEQYF. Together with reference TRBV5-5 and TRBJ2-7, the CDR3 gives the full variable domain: DAGVTQSPTHLIKTRGQQVTLRCSPISGHKSVSWYQQVLGQGPQFIFQYYEKEERGRGNFPDRFSARQFPNYSSELNVNALLLGDSALYLCASSLTGGGYEQYFGPGTRLTVT.

The CDR3 spells CASSLRAGGNQPQHF. The CDR3 bases are TGTGCCAGCAGTTTAAGAGCAGGGGGCAATCAGCCCCAGCATTTT. This sequence joins TRBV28 and TRBJ1-5, with TRBD1 as a possible D gene (6 bases). V lost 2 bases and J 2 bases, leaving 10 bases between the germline ends. CDR1 is MDHEN, CDR2 SYDVKM, per germline. This CDR3 comprises 15 residues.

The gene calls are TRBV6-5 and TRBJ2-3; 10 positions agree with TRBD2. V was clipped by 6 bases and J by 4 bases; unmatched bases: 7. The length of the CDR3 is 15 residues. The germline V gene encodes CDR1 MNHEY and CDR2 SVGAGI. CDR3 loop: CASRESGRAPDTQYF. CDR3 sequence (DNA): TGTGCCAGCAGGGAGAGCGGGAGGGCCCCAGATACGCAGTATTTT.

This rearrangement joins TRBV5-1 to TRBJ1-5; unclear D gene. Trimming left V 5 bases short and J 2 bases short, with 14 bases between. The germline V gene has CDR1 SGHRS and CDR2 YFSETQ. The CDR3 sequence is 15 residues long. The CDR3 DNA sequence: TGCGCCAGCAGTACCGGGGAGGGCGGCAATCAGCCCCAGCATTTT. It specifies CASSTGEGGNQPQHF.

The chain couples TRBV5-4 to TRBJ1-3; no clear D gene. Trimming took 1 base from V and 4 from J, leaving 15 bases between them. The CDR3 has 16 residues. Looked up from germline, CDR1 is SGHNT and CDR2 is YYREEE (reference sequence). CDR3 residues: CASSLSGPPRGNTIYF. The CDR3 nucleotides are TGTGCCAGCAGCTTGTCCGGTCCCCCCCGGGGAAACACCATATATTTT.

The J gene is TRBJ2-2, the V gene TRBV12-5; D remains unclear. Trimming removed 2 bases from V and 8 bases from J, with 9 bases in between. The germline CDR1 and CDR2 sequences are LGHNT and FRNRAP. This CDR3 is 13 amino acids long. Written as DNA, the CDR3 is TGTGCTAGTGGTTTGAATGGCCCGGGGGAGCTGTTTTTT. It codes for CASGLNGPGELFF.

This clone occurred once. The CDR3 sequence is CASSLSPYYEQYF. CDR3 DNA sequence: TGTGCCAGCAGTTTATCGCCCTACTACGAGCAGTACTTC. The chain is built from TRBV27 and TRBJ2-7; D not resolved. Trimming pared 0 bases from V and 3 bases from J, leaving 6 bases between. The CDR3 has 13 residues. In germline, CDR1 is MNHEY, CDR2 SMNVEV (reference sequence).